This record concerns one T cell receptor (beta chain) sequence. This sample stems from a study of blood T cell repertoires in COVID-19. Looking at the study overall: Acute and convalescent COVID-19 samples came from the United States, Italy and Spain. PBMCs, B-cell-depleted T cells, or T cells provided the cDNA or gDNA that made up the material.

In the original analysis: Quantification of nucleated cells was approximated via reference gene primer amplification. Assay: immunoSEQ multiplex PCR; the TCRdb copy retains only in-frame clones and omits some. V and J calls and clone size are copied from that table; D and trimming were computed from the DNA. The table has about 62,000 clones, just under 95% seen once. Unmatched junction bases numbered 5, after V lost 3 bases and J lost 2 bases. The CDR3 covers 16 residues. CDR1 is MRHNA and CDR2 is SNTAGT in the germline V gene. Sequences were obtained from peripheral blood. V gene TRBV6-4 combines with J gene TRBJ2-3; 10 nucleotides match TRBD2. This TCR was sampled from a human donor in a cohort sampled during active COVID-19. The CDR3 DNA reads as TGTGCCAGCAGTGAATCGAGCGGGGGGGCCACAGATACGCAGTATTTT. Protein: CASSESSGGATDTQYF.